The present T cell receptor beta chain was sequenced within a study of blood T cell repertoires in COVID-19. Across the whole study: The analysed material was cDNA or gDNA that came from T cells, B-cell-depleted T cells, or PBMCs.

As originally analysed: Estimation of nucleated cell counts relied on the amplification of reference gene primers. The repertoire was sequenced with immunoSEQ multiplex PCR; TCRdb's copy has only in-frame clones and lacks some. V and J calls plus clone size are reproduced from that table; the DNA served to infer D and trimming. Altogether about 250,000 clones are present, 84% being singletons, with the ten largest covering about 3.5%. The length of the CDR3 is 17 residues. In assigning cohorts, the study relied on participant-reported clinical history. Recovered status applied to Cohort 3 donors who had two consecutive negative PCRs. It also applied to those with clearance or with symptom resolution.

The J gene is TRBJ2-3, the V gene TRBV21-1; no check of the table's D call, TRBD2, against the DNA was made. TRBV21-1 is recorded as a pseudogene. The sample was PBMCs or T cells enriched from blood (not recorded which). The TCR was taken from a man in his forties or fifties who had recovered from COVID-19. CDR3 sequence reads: CASSKRGLAARTDTQYF. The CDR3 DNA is TGTGCCAGCAGCAAAAGGGGACTAGCGGCGCGCACAGATACGCAGTATTTT.